The sequence of this TCR beta chain was determined in a study of shared clonotypes between healthy human individuals. Between the trimmed V and J ends, which lost 10 bases and 4 bases, there was a span of 10 bases. Germline V gene lookup returns CDR1 MNHNS and CDR2 SASEGT. The CDR3 length is 12 residues. The method was immunoSEQ multiplex PCR; TCRdb's version includes in-frame clones alone and lacks a portion of them. Of 650,000 to 700,000 clones detected, 90% appear once; the ten largest clones hold 34%. Study-wide findings and caveats: The study's rarefaction showed incomplete sorted-subset sequencing despite large depth. The study found roughly 5% of naive CD4 clonotypes shared across a handful of donors. Only blood was sampled; tissue repertoires likely differ.

This clone was counted once. Its specificity is not known. The chain is built from TRBV6-1 and TRBJ2-2, with D hard to call. The sample consisted of memory CD8+ T cells from PBMCs. The subset denotes: CD45RO+ cells pooled with CCR7-negative TemRA cells. The sequence was collected from a man in his late teens or twenties in good health. Some clones in this sample may be carry-over from other donors' samples. CDR3 in DNA: TGTGCCACCCCGGGCACCACCGGGGAGCTGTTTTTT. Its protein is CATPGTTGELFF.